Listed here are 10 T cell receptor beta chains from one sample, sequenced in a study of neurological immune-mediated disorders. TCRdb called the 5' RACE reads again in MiXCR, with one record for every CDR3 protein. The table records tens of thousands of distinct CDR3 sequences, 12% to 15% of them present only once. The sequencing input was PBMCs. Source of these receptors: a woman between 50 and 59 years old in good health.

The chain combines TRBV6-1 with TRBJ2-3, with D uncertain. The CDR3 length is 13 residues. With 4 bases removed from V and 3 bases from J, the gap between germline ends came to 8 bases. The germline V gene encodes CDR1 MNHNS and CDR2 SASEGT. For the CDR3, the DNA is TGTGCCAGCAGTGTCAAGGGAACAGATACGCAGTATTTT. Its translation is CASSVKGTDTQYF.

The chain employs TRBV29-1 and TRBJ1-2, with D hard to call. The V end was cut by 4 bases, the J end by 3 bases, with 9 bases between. The CDR3 spans 12 residues. Germline lookup yields CDR1 SQVTM and CDR2 ANQGSEA. The CDR3 protein is CSVVRPHYGYTF. Written as DNA, the CDR3 is TGCAGCGTTGTTCGGCCGCACTATGGCTACACCTTC.

This clonotype was recorded many times. This rearrangement joins TRBV10-3 to TRBJ1-2; TRBD1 might be the D (5 bases). V gave up 9 bases and J gave up 8 bases, with 19 bases separating them. CDR1 and CDR2 from the germline V gene are ENHRY and SYGVKD. The CDR3 is 13 residues long. The chain's CDR3 is CAILGSGREGYTF. CDR3 in DNA: TGTGCCATTCTAGGCTCAGGGAGAGAAGGCTACACCTTC.

As for this clonotype: A much larger clone sits a single nucleotide away, making a read error possible. The V call is TRBV14, the J call TRBJ2-2, with 8 bases aligning to TRBD2. Germline assignment: CDR1 SGHDN and CDR2 FVKESK. There are 17 residues in the CDR3. As DNA, the CDR3 is TGTGCCAGCAGCCTCCGCCGGACGGGAGGGATTGCCGGGAAGCTGTTTTTT. Translating it yields CASSLRRTGGIAGKLFF.

This clonotype was seen at least ten times. The CDR3 region has the DNA TGTGCCAGCAGGGTCCGGGCCCTTAATTCACCCCTCCACTTT. Its translation is CASRVRALNSPLHF. This sequence joins TRBV28 and TRBJ1-6; D ambiguous. Trimming removed 6 bases from V and 6 bases from J, with 12 bases in between. Germline V gene data show CDR1 as MDHEN and CDR2 as SYDVKM. This CDR3 spans 14 amino acids.

This clonotype was counted at least ten times. The V and J genes are TRBV10-3 and TRBJ2-1; the D gene is possibly TRBD2 (6 bases). The CDR3 contains 12 residues. The V and J ends lost 0 bases and 13 bases respectively, with 10 bases between them. CDR1 is ENHRY, CDR2 SYGVKD, per germline. This chain's CDR3 is CAISESGGDQFF. For the CDR3, the DNA is TGTGCCATCAGTGAGTCAGGAGGGGACCAGTTCTTC.

The sample holds many counts of this clonotype. V gene TRBV29-1 combines with J gene TRBJ2-1, with 9 bases fitting TRBD2. The CDR3 totals 14 residues. The V and J ends lost 6 bases and 4 bases, in that order; junction bases with no gene match: 7. Germline values: CDR1 SQVTM, CDR2 ANQGSEA. The CDR3 sequence: CSVKQRGDYNEQFF. CDR3 DNA: TGCAGCGTAAAGCAGCGGGGGGATTACAATGAGCAGTTCTTC.

This clonotype showed up many times. The CDR3 sequence: CASSLSGIPNEKLFF. The CDR3 DNA follows: TGCGCCAGCAGCTTGTCGGGGATCCCTAATGAAAAACTGTTTTTT. This chain links TRBV5-1 with TRBJ1-4; no clear D. This CDR3 region has 15 residues. Trimming shortened V by 1 base and J by 3 bases, and 10 bases separated the two germline ends. From germline, CDR1 is SGHRS and CDR2 YFSETQ.

In this sample, this clonotype turned up a few times. V usage is TRBV20-1 and J usage is TRBJ2-7; D call uncertain. This CDR3 spans 14 amino acids. V gave up 0 bases and J gave up 2 bases, with 11 bases separating them. From germline, CDR1 is DFQATT and CDR2 SNEGSKA (reference sequence). This CDR3 is CSAREAAFPYEQYF. The CDR3 nucleotides read TGCAGTGCTAGAGAGGCAGCGTTCCCCTACGAGCAGTACTTC.

This clonotype was seen ten or more times. The chain uses TRBV12-3 or TRBV12-4 and TRBJ1-2, with 8 nucleotides matching TRBD1. The CDR3 covers 15 residues. After removal of 4 bases from V and 4 bases from J, the junction contained 8 bases not matched to a gene. The CDR3: CASSSGQGIPYGYTF. DNA of the CDR3: TGTGCCAGCAGTTCCGGACAGGGCATCCCCTATGGCTACACCTTC.